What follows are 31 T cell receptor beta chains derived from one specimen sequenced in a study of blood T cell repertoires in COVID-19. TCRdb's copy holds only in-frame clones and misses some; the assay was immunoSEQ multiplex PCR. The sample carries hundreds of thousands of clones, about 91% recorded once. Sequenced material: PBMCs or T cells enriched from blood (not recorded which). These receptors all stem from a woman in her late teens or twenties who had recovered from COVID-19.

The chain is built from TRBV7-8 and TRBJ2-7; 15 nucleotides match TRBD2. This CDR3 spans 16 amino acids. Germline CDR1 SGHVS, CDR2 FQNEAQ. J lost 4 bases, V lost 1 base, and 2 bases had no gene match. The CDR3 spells CASSLGGLAGGYEQYF. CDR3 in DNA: TGTGCCAGCAGCTTAGGGGGACTAGCGGGAGGATACGAGCAGTACTTC.

The CDR3 protein is CASSIGTSRSYNEQFF. The CDR3 nucleotides are TGTGCCAGTAGTATAGGGACTAGTCGCTCCTACAATGAGCAGTTCTTC. The chain links TRBV19 to TRBJ2-1; 7 positions agree with TRBD2. J gave up 0 bases and V 1 base, and 3 bases lay outside the gene matches. Germline CDR1 and CDR2: LNHDA and SQIVND (reference sequence). The length of the CDR3 is 16 residues.

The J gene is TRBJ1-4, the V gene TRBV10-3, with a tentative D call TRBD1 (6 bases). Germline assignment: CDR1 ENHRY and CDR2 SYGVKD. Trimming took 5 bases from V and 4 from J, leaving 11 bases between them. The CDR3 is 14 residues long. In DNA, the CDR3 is TGTGCCATCAGTCCGGGACACGGTAATGAAAAACTGTTTTTT. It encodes CAISPGHGNEKLFF.

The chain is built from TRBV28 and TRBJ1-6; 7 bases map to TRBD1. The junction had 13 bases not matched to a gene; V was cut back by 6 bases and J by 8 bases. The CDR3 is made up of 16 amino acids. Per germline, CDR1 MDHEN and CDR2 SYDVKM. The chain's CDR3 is CASSPHQGGVDSPLHF. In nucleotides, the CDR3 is TGTGCCAGCAGCCCACACCAAGGGGGCGTGGATTCACCCCTCCACTTT.

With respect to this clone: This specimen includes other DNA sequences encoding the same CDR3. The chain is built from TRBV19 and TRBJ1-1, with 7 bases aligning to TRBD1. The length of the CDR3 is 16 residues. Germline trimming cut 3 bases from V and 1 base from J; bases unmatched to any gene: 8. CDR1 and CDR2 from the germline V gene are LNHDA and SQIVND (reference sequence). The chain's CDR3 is CASSMGRQGPNTEAFF. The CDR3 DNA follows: TGTGCCAGTAGTATGGGGCGACAGGGTCCGAACACTGAAGCTTTCTTT.

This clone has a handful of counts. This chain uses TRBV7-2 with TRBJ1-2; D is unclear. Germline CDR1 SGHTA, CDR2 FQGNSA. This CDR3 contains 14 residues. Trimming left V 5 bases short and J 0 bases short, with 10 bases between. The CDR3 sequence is CASSPKTSNYGYTF. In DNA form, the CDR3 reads TGTGCCAGCAGCCCCAAGACATCTAACTATGGCTACACCTTC.

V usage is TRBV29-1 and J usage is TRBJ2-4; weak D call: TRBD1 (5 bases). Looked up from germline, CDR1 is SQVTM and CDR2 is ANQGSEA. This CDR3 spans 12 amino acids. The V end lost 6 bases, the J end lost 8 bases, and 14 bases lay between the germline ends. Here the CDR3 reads CSVKSGWDIQYF. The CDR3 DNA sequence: TGCAGCGTGAAATCAGGGTGGGACATTCAGTACTTC.

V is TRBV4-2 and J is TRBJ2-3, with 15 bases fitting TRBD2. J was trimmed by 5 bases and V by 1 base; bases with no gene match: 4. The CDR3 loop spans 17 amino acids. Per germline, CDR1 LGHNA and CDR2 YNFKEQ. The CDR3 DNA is TGTGCCAGCAGCCAAGGGGGACTAGCGGGAGGCATAGATACGCAGTATTTT. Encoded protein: CASSQGGLAGGIDTQYF.

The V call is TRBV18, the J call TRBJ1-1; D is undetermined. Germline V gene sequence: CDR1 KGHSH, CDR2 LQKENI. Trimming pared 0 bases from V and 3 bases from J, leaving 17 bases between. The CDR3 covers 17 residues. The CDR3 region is CASSPPRNSARDTEAFF. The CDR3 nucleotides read TGTGCCAGCTCACCACCGAGAAATTCGGCTCGGGACACTGAAGCTTTCTTT.

For the CDR3, the DNA is TGTGCCAGCAGCCTCCGATCCGGGACAGAGACCTATGGCTACACCTTC. It specifies CASSLRSGTETYGYTF. V is TRBV13 and J is TRBJ1-2; 7 nucleotides agree with TRBD1. Germline-derived CDR1 and CDR2 are PRHDT and FYEKMQ (reference sequence). Trimming removed 5 bases from V and 4 bases from J; junction bases left unmatched: 13. This CDR3 has 16 residues.

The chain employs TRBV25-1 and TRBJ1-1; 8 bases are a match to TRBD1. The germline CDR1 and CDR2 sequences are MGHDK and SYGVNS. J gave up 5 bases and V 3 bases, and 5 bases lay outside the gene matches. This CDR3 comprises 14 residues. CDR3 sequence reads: CASSDTGGRTEAFF. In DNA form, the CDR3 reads TGTGCCAGCAGTGACACAGGGGGACGGACTGAAGCTTTCTTT.

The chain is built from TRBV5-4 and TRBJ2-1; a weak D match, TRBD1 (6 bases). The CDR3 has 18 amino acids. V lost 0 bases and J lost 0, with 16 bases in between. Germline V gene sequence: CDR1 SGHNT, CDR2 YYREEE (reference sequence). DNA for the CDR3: TGTGCCAGCAGCTTGGGGGGCAGGGGTAGCAGCTCCTACAATGAGCAGTTCTTC. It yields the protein CASSLGGRGSSSYNEQFF.

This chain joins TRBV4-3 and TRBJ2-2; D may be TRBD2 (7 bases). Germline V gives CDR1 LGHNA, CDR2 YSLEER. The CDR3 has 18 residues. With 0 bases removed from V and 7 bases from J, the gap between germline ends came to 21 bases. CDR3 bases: TGCGCCAGCAGCCAAGATGGGGGCCGCGGGAGTGTGGGCGGGGAGCTGTTTTTT. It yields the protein CASSQDGGRGSVGGELFF.

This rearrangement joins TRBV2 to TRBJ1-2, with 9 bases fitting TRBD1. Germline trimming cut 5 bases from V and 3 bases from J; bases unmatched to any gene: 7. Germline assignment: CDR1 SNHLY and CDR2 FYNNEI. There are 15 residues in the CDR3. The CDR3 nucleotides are TGTGCCAGCAGTTATAACAGGGGGCAGGACTATGGCTACACCTTC. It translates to CASSYNRGQDYGYTF.

For the CDR3, the DNA is TGTGCCAGCAGCTTAGGACAGGGCTCTGGAAACACCATATATTTT. Its translation: CASSLGQGSGNTIYF. This sequence joins TRBV7-7 and TRBJ1-3, with 7 bases fitting TRBD1. V trimming: 1 base; J trimming: 0 bases; junction bases outside the gene matches: 0. Germline CDR1 is SSHAT and CDR2 is FNYEAQ (reference sequence). The CDR3 contains 15 residues.

CDR3 in amino acids: CASSHWRGADTDTQYF. The CDR3 DNA follows: TGCGCCAGCAGCCACTGGCGGGGGGCCGACACAGATACGCAGTATTTT. The rearrangement links TRBV5-1 to TRBJ2-3, with 8 bases fitting TRBD2. The CDR3 loop spans 16 amino acids. Trimming took 4 bases from V and 2 from J; bases not matched to a gene: 9. Germline assignment: CDR1 SGHRS and CDR2 YFSETQ.

The CDR3 bases are TGTGCCAGCAGCTTGGACCCTGGGACTAGCGATACGCAGTATTTT. Its protein is CASSLDPGTSDTQYF. The rearrangement joins TRBV7-3 to TRBJ2-3; 9 bases agree with TRBD2. Germline lookup yields CDR1 SGHTA and CDR2 FQGTGA. This CDR3 region has 15 residues. V lost 3 bases to trimming and J lost 6 bases; unmatched junction nucleotides: 7.

The CDR3 nucleotides read TGTGCCAGTATTAGGGGGCAAGCGAACACTGAAGCTTTCTTT. This gives the protein CASIRGQANTEAFF. The chain is built from TRBV19 and TRBJ1-1, with TRBD1 matching 7 bases. Germline V gene sequence: CDR1 LNHDA, CDR2 SQIVND (reference sequence). The V and J ends lost 7 bases and 1 base, in that order; junction bases with no gene match: 6. The CDR3 totals 14 residues.

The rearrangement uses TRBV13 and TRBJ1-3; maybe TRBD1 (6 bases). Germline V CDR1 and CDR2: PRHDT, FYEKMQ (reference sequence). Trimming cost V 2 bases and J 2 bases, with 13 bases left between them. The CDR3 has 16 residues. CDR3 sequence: CASSLQQGGAGNTIYF. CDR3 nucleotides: TGTGCCAGCAGCTTACAACAGGGTGGCGCTGGAAACACCATATATTTT.

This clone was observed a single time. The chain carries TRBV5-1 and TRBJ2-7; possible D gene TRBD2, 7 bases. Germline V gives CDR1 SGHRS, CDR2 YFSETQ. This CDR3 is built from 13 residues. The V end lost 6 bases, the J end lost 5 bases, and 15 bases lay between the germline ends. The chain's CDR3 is CASTSWGGHEQYF. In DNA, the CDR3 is TGCGCCAGCACCTCGTGGGGGGGCCACGAGCAGTACTTC.

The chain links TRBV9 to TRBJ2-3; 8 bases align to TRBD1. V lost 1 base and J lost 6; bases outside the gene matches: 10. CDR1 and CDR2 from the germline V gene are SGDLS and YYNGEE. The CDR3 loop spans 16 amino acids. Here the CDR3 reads CASSVSPRGPGDTQYF. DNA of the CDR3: TGTGCCAGCAGCGTATCCCCCAGGGGGCCCGGGGATACGCAGTATTTT.

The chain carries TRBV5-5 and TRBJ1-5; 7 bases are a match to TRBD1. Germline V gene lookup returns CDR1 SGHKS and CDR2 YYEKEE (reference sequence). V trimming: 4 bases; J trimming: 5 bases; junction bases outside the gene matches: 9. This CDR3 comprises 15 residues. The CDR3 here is CASSRRQGSDQPQHF. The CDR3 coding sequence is TGTGCCAGCAGCCGACGACAGGGATCCGATCAGCCCCAGCATTTT. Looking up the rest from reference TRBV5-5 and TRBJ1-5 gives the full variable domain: DAGVTQSPTHLIKTRGQQVTLRCSPISGHKSVSWYQQVLGQGPQFIFQYYEKEERGRGNFPDRFSARQFPNYSSELNVNALLLGDSALYLCASSRRQGSDQPQHFGDGTRLSIL.

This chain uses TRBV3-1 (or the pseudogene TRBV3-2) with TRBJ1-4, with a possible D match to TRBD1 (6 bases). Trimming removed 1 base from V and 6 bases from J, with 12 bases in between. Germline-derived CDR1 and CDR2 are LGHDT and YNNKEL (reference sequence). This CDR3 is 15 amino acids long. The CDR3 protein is CASSQGVGGDEKLFF. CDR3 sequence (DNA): TGTGCCAGCAGCCAAGGAGTAGGGGGAGATGAAAAACTGTTTTTT.

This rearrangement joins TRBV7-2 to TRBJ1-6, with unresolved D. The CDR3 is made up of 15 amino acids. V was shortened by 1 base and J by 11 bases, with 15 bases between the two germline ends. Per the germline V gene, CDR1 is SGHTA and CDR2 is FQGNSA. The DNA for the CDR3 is TGTGCCAGCAGCTTAGTTCGGGGAGTTAACGCACCCCTCCACTTT. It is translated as CASSLVRGVNAPLHF.

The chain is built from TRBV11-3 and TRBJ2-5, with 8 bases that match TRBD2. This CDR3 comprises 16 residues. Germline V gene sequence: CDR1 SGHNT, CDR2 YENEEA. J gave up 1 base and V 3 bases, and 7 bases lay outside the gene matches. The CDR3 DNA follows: TGTGCCAGCAGCTTGGGAGCGGGGGATATCCAAGAGACCCAGTACTTC. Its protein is CASSLGAGDIQETQYF.

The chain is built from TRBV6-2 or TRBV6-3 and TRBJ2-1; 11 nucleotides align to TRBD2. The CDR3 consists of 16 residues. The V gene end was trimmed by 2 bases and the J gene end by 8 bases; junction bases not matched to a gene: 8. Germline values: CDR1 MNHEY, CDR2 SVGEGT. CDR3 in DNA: TGTGCCAGCAGTTACGACACGGTAGCGGGGGGGCATGAGCAGTTCTTC. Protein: CASSYDTVAGGHEQFF.

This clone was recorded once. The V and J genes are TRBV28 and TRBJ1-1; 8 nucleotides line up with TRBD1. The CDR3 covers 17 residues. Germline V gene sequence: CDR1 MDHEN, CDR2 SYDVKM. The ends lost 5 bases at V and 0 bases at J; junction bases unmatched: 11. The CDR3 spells CASSPMITGGMNTEAFF. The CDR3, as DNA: TGTGCCAGCAGTCCGATGATTACAGGGGGGATGAACACTGAAGCTTTCTTT.

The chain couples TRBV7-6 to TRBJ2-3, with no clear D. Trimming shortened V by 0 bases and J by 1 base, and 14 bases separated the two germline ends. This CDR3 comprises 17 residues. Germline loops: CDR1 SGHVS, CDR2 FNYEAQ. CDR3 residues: CASSLALALPGTDTQYF. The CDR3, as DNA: TGTGCCAGCAGCTTAGCCCTCGCGTTACCTGGCACAGATACGCAGTATTTT.

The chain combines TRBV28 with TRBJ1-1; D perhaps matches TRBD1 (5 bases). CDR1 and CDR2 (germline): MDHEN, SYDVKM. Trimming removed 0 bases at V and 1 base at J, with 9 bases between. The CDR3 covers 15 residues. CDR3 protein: CASSLWTDTNTEAFF. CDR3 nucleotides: TGTGCCAGCAGTTTATGGACAGATACGAACACTGAAGCTTTCTTT.

CDR3 in DNA: TGTGCCAGCTCACCACATACGCGAGGGGGCGAGCAGTACTTC. Translated: CASSPHTRGGEQYF. This chain connects TRBV18 to TRBJ2-7; the D gene is possibly TRBD1 (6 bases). Germline V CDR1 and CDR2: KGHSH, LQKENI. The V gene lost 1 base and the J gene lost 6 bases, with 13 bases spanning the gap. CDR3 length equals 14 residues. The whole variable domain, filled in from reference TRBV18 and TRBJ2-7, reads NAGVMQNPRHLVRRRGQEARLRCSPMKGHSHVYWYRQLPEEGLKFMVYLQKENIIDESGMPKERFSAEFPKEGPSILRIQQVVRGDSAAYFCASSPHTRGGEQYFGPGTRLTVT.

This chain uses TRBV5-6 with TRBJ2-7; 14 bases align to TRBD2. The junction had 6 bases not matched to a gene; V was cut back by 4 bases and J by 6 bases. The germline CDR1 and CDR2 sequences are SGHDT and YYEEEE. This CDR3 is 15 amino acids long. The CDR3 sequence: CASSARLAGGFEQYF. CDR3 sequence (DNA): TGTGCCAGCAGCGCCCGACTAGCGGGGGGGTTCGAGCAGTACTTC.